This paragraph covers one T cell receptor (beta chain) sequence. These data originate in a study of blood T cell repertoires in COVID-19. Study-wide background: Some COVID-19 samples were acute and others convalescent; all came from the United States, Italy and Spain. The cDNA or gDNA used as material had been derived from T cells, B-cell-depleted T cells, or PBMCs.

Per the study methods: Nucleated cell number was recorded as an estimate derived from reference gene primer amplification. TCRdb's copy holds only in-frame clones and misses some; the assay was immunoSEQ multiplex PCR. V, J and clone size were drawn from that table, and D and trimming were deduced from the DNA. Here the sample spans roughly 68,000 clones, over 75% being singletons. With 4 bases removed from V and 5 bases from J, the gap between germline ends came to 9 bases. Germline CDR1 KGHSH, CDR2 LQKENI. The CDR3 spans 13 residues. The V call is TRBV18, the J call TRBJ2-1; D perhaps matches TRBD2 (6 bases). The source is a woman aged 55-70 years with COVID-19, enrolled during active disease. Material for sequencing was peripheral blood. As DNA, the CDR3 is TGTGCCAGCTCACAGCGGGTAGACAATGAGCAGTTCTTC. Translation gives CASSQRVDNEQFF.